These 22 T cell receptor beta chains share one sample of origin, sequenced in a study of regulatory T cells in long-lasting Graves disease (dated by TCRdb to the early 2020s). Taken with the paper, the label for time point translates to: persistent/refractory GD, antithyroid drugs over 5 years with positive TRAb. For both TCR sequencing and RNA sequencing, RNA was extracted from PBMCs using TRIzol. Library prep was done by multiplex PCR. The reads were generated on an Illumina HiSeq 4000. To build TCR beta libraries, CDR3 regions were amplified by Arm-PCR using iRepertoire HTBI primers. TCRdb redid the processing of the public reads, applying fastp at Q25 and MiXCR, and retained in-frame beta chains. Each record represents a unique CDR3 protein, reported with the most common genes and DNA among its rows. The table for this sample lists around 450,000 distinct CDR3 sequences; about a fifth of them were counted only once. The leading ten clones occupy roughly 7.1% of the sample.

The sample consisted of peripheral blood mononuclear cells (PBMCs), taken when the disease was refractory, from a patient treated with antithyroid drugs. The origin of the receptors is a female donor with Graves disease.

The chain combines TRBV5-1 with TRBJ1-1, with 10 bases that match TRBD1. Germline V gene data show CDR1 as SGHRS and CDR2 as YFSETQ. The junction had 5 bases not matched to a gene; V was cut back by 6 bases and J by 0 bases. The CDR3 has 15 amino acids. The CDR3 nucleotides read TGCGCCAGCACCCCCGGACAGGGGGTGAACACTGAAGCTTTCTTT. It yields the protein CASTPGQGVNTEAFF.

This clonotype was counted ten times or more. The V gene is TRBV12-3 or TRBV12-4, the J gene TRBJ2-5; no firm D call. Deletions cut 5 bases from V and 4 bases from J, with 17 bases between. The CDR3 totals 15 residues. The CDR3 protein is CASSPRVLAGETQYF. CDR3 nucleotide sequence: TGTGCCAGCAGTCCCCGAGTGCTGGCAGGAGAGACCCAGTACTTC.

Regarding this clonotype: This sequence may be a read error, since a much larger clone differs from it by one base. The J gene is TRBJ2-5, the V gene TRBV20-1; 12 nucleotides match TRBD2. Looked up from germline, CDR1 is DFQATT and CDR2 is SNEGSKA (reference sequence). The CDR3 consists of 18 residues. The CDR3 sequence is CSAGDLLLAGGPRETQYF. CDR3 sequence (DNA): TGCAGTGCTGGAGATTTACTCCTAGCGGGGGGGCCCCGAGAGACCCAGTACTTC.

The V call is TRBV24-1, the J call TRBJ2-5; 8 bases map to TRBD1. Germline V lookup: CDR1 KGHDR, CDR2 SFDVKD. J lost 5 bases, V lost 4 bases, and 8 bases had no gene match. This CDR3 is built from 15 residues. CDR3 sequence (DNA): TGTGCCACCAGTGAGGACGACAGGGGAAGGGAGACCCAGTACTTC. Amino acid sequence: CATSEDDRGRETQYF.

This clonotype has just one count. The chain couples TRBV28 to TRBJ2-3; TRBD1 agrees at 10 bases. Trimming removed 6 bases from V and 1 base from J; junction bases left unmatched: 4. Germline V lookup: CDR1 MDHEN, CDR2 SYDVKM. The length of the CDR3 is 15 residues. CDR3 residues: CASSRGQGRTDTQYF. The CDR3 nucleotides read TGTGCCAGCAGCCGGGGACAGGGGCGCACAGATACGCAGTATTTT.

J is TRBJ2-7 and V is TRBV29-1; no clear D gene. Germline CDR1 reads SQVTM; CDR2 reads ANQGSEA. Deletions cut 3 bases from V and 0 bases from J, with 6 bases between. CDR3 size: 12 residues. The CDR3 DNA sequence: TGCAGCGTTGATGGGGACTCCTACGAGCAGTACTTC. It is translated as CSVDGDSYEQYF.

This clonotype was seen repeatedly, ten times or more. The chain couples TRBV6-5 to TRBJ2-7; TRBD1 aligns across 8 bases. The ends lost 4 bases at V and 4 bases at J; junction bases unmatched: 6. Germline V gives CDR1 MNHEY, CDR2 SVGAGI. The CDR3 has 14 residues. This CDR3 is CASSSRQGIYEQYF. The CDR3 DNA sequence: TGTGCCAGCAGTTCCAGACAGGGGATATACGAGCAGTACTTC.

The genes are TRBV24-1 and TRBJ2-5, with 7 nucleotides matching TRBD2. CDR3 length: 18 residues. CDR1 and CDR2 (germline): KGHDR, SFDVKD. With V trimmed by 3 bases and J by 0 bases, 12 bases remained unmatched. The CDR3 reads CATSDEKGKREDQETQYF. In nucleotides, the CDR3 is TGTGCCACCAGTGATGAGAAAGGAAAGCGGGAAGACCAAGAGACCCAGTACTTC.

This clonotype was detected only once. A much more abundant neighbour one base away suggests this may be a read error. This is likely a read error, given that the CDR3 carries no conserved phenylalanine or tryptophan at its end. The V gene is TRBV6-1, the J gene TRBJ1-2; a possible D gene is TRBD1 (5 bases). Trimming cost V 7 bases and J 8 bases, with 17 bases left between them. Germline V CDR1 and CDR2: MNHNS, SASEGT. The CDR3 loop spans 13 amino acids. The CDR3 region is CASIWGGSVGYTL. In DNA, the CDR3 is TGTGCCAGCATATGGGGGGGAAGTGTGGGCTACACCCTC.

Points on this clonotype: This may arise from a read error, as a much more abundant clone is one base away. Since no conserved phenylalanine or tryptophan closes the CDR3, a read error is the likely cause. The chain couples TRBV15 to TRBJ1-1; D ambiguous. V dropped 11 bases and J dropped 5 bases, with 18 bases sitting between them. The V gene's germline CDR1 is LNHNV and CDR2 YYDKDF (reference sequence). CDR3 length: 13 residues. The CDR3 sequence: CASTKTSSTEAFL. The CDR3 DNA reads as TGTGCCTCTACCAAAACGTCGAGTACTGAAGCTTTCCTT.

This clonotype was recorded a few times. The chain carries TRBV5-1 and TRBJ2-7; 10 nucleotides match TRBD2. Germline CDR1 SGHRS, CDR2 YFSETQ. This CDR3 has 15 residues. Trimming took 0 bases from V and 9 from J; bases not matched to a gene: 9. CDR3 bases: TGCGCCAGCAGCTTGGCCAGCGGGAGGGTTACGGTGCAGTACTTC. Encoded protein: CASSLASGRVTVQYF.

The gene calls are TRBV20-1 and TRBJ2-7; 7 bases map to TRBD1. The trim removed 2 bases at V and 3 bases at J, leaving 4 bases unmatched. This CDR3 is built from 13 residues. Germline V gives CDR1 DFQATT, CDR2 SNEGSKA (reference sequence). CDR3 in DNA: TGCAGTGCTAGATGGGACAGAGACTACGAGCAGTACTTC. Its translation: CSARWDRDYEQYF.

This CDR3 is CASSSGLDTGELFF. In DNA, the CDR3 is TGTGCCAGCAGCTCCGGACTAGACACCGGGGAGCTGTTTTTT. The chain employs TRBV7-2 and TRBJ2-2; TRBD2 matches 7 bases. From germline, CDR1 is SGHTA and CDR2 FQGNSA. The CDR3 is 14 residues long. V lost 4 bases, J lost 3 bases, and 2 bases stayed unmatched.

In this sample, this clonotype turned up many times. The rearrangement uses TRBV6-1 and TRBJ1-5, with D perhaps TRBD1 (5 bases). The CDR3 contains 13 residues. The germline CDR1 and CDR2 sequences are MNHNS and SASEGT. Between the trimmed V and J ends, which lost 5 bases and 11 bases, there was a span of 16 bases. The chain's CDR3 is CASSRDYARTQHF. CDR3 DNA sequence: TGTGCCAGCAGTCGGGACTACGCCCGGACCCAGCATTTT.

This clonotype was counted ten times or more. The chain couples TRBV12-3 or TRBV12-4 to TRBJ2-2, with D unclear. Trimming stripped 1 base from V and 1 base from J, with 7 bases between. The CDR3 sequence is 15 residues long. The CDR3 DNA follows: TGTGCCAGCAGTTTAGGACTGTGGAACACCGGGGAGCTGTTTTTT. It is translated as CASSLGLWNTGELFF.

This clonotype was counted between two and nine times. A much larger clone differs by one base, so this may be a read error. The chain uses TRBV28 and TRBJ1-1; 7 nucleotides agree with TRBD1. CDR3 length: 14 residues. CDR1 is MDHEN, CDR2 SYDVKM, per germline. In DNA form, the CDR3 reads TGTGCCAGCAGTCCCAGGGGGAGGAACGCTGAAGCTTTCTTT. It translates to CASSPRGRNAEAFF.

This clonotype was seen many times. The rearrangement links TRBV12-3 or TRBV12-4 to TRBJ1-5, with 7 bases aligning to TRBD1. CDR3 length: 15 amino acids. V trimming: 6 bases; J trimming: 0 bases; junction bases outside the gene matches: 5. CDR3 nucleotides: TGTGCCAGCAGAAGGACAGGTTATAGCAATCAGCCCCAGCATTTT. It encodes CASRRTGYSNQPQHF.

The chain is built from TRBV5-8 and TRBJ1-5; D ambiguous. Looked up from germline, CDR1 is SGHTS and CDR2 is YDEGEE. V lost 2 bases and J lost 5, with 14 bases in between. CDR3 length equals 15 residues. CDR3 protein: CASSLGMQTYQPQHF. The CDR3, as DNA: TGTGCCAGCAGCTTAGGGATGCAAACGTATCAGCCCCAGCATTTT.

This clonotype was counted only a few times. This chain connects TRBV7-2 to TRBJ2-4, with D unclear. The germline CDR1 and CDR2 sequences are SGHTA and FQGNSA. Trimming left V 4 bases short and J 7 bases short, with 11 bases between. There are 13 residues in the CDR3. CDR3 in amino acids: CASSSGQGNIQYF. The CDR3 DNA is TGTGCCAGCAGCTCGGGCCAAGGGAACATTCAGTACTTC.

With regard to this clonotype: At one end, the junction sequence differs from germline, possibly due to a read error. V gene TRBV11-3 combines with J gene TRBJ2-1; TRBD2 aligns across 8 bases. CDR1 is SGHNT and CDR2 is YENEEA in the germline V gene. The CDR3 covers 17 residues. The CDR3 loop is CASSLEVAGPLYNEQFF. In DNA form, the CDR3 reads TGCGCCAGCAGCTTAGAGGTAGCGGGACCACTCTACAATGAGCAGTTCTTC.

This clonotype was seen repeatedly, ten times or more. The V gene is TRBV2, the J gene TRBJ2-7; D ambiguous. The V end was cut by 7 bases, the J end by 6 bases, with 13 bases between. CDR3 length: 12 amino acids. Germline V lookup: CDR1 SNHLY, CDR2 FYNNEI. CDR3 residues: CASNPWGSEQYF. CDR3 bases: TGTGCCAGCAATCCCTGGGGATCCGAGCAGTACTTC. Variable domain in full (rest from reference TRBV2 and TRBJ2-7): EPEVTQTPSHQVTQMGQEVILRCVPISNHLYFYWYRQILGQKVEFLVSFYNNEISEKSEIFDDQFSVERPDGSNFTLKIRSTKLEDSAMYFCASNPWGSEQYFGPGTRLTVT.

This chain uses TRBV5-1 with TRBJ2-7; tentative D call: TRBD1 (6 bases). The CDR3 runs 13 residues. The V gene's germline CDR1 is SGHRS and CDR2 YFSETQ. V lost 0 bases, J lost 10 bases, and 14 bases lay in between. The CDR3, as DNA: TGCGCCAGCAGCTTGGATGCACCCGGGACACAGTACTTC. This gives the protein CASSLDAPGTQYF. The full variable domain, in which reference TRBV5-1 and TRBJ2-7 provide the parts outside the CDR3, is KAGVTQTPRYLIKTRGQQVTLSCSPISGHRSVSWYQQTPGQGLQFLFEYFSETQRNKGNFPGRFSGRQFSNSRSEMNVSTLELGDSALYLCASSLDAPGTQYFGPGTRLTVT.